The present TCR beta chain was sequenced within a study of cytotoxic CD8 clonotypes in ibrutinib-treated CLL. V was trimmed by 8 bases and J by 4 bases, leaving 15 bases between them. In germline, CDR1 is SGHNT, CDR2 YENEEA. The CDR3 has 15 amino acids. Here immunoSEQ multiplex PCR was the method, and the copy in TCRdb shows in-frame clones only, minus some. The sample holds 60,000 to 75,000 clones; about nine tenths are singletons and the top ten take just over 3%. Source: PBMCs, taken after 12 months of ibrutinib treatment. The receptor was isolated from a human donor with chronic lymphocytic leukemia. V is TRBV11-3 and J is TRBJ2-6; D unclear. CDR3 protein: CASRHRAEGANVLTF. The CDR3 DNA sequence: TGTGCCAGCCGTCATAGGGCGGAGGGGGCCAACGTCCTGACTTTC. Full variable domain (missing parts from reference TRBV11-3 and TRBJ2-6): EAGVVQSPRYKIIEKKQPVAFWCNPISGHNTLYWYLQNLGQGPELLIRYENEEAVDDSQLPKDRFSAERLKGVDSTLKIQPAELGDSAVYLCASRHRAEGANVLTFGAGSRLTVL.